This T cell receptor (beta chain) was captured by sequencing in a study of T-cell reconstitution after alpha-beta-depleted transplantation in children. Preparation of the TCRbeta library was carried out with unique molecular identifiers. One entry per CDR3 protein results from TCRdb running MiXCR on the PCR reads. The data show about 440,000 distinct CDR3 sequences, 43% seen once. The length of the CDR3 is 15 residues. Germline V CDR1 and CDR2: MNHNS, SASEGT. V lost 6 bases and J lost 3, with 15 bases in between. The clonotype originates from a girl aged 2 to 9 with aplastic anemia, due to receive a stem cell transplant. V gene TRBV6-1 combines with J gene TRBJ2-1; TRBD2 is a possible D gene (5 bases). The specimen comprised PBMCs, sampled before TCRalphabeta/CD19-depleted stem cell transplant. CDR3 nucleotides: TGTGCCAGCAGCCCCTGGAGGAGCATCTACAATGAGCAGTTCTTC. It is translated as CASSPWRSIYNEQFF.